The next 19 T cell receptor beta chains were all read from a single sample in a study of CD8 T cells in ankylosing spondylitis. TCRdb used MiXCR to reprocess the 5' RACE reads, holding one entry per CDR3 protein. The table lists 250,000 to 350,000 distinct CDR3 sequences, 20% of them singletons. The sample comprised blood, either unsorted or a sorted T cell fraction (not recorded which). Receptors originate from a male donor with ankylosing spondylitis or in good health (not recorded which).

The V call is TRBV29-1, the J call TRBJ2-3, with D maybe TRBD1 (6 bases). V was clipped by 6 bases and J by 0 bases, with 16 bases between them. The CDR3 totals 15 residues. Germline V gene sequence: CDR1 SQVTM, CDR2 ANQGSEA. CDR3 bases: TGCAGCGTGGCGAGAAGACAGGATAGCACAGATACGCAGTATTTT. It is translated as CSVARRQDSTDTQYF.

The sample holds a few counts of this clonotype. This rearrangement joins TRBV27 to TRBJ1-5; weak D call: TRBD1 (5 bases). Trimming removed 1 base from V and 6 bases from J, with 10 bases in between. The CDR3 consists of 14 residues. Germline V lookup: CDR1 MNHEY, CDR2 SMNVEV (reference sequence). CDR3 coding DNA: TGTGCCAGCAGTTTATTTGACAGCTCTCAGCCCCAGCATTTT. It is translated as CASSLFDSSQPQHF.

V and J are TRBV20-1 and TRBJ2-2, with D uncertain. CDR1 is DFQATT and CDR2 is SNEGSKA in the germline V gene (reference sequence). CDR3 size: 13 residues. Trimming took 1 base from V and 4 from J, leaving 7 bases between them. The CDR3, as DNA: TGCAGTGCTAGAGCCAGCTTCACCGGGGAGCTGTTTTTT. Amino acids: CSARASFTGELFF.

This clonotype occurred once. A much larger clonotype is one base distant, so this may be a read error. The chain is built from TRBV5-1 and TRBJ2-2; 11 nucleotides agree with TRBD2. V gave up 4 bases and J gave up 4 bases; unmatched junction bases: 0. This CDR3 spans 14 amino acids. Germline values: CDR1 SGHRS, CDR2 YFSETQ. CDR3 coding DNA: TGCGCCAGCAGCGGGACTAGCGGCACCGGGGAGCTGTTTTTT. It codes for CASSGTSGTGELFF.

The CDR3 coding sequence is TGTGCCAGCAGCCACGGGACAGGGGGTCGAACCGGGGAGCTGTTTTTT. Residues: CASSHGTGGRTGELFF. The rearrangement joins TRBV21-1 to TRBJ2-2; TRBD1 is the table's D call, not checked against the DNA. TRBV21-1 is a recognized pseudogene. The CDR3 consists of 16 residues.

This clonotype was seen at least ten times. J is TRBJ2-1 and V is TRBV4-1; 8 bases match TRBD2. The V segment lost 3 bases and the J segment 2 bases; nucleotides outside the gene matches: 9. The CDR3 extends over 17 amino acids. CDR1 is MGHRA and CDR2 is YSYEKL in the germline V gene. This CDR3 is CASSQYFLSGTYNEQFF. As DNA, the CDR3 is TGCGCCAGCAGCCAGTATTTTCTTAGCGGGACCTACAATGAGCAGTTCTTC.

Details on this clonotype: One junction end disagrees with the germline gene, perhaps due to a read error. The chain is built from TRBV12-3 or TRBV12-4 and TRBJ2-2, with D maybe TRBD2 (6 bases). This CDR3 is 14 amino acids long. The CDR3: CASRLAPLAGELFF. The CDR3 DNA reads as TGTGCCAGCAGATTAGCGCCCCTAGCGGGGGAGCTGTTTTTT.

This clonotype was observed at least ten times. The chain combines TRBV20-1 with TRBJ2-5; possibly TRBD1 or TRBD2 for D (7 bases each). Germline V gene lookup returns CDR1 DFQATT and CDR2 SNEGSKA (reference sequence). The V and J ends lost 0 bases and 4 bases respectively, with 12 bases between them. This CDR3 is built from 14 residues. The CDR3 DNA sequence: TGCAGTGCTAGAGAGGGAGGGGGCGCAGAGACCCAGTACTTC. Protein: CSAREGGGAETQYF.

This clonotype was counted ten times or more. The V call is TRBV10-3, the J call TRBJ1-5; D gene unclear. This CDR3 comprises 13 residues. CDR1 is ENHRY, CDR2 SYGVKD, per germline. Trimming removed 7 bases from V and 1 base from J, with 8 bases in between. The CDR3 here is CAINPVSNQPQHF. In nucleotides, the CDR3 is TGTGCCATCAATCCCGTGAGCAATCAGCCCCAGCATTTT.

The genes are TRBV9 and TRBJ2-3, with D perhaps TRBD2 (6 bases). This CDR3 region has 15 residues. Trimming took off 0 bases at V and 4 bases at J, with 12 bases between the two ends. Germline V gene sequence: CDR1 SGDLS, CDR2 YYNGEE. DNA of the CDR3: TGTGCCAGCAGCGTAGTTGGGGGGAAGGCAGATACGCAGTATTTT. Translated, it gives CASSVVGGKADTQYF.

This clonotype was seen a handful of times. The rearrangement uses TRBV29-1 and TRBJ2-5; 7 nucleotides align to TRBD1. This CDR3 comprises 15 residues. The germline CDR1 and CDR2 sequences are SQVTM and ANQGSEA. Trimming took 4 bases from V and 0 from J; bases not matched to a gene: 8. CDR3 in DNA: TGCAGCGTTGGAGGGTCGGACAGGTACCAAGAGACCCAGTACTTC. This codes for CSVGGSDRYQETQYF.

The chain is built from TRBV6-4 and TRBJ1-1; D is ambiguous. This CDR3 is built from 13 residues. Trimming removed 7 bases from V and 1 base from J, with 10 bases in between. Germline CDR1 reads MRHNA; CDR2 reads SNTAGT. In DNA, the CDR3 is TGTGCCAGCAACATGGCAGAGAACACTGAAGCTTTCTTT. This translates into CASNMAENTEAFF.

The rearrangement joins TRBV30 to TRBJ1-1; unclear D gene. The CDR3 sequence is 13 residues long. The ends were cut back, 3 bases at V and 6 bases at J, with 14 bases in the middle. Germline lookup yields CDR1 GTSNPN and CDR2 SVGIG (reference sequence). The CDR3 coding sequence is TGTGCCTGGAGAGGGTCTCTTGACGCTGAAGCTTTCTTT. Its protein product is CAWRGSLDAEAFF.

About this clonotype itself: Germline and junction disagree at one end, which may indicate a read error. This rearrangement joins TRBV7-7 to TRBJ2-3; D is uncertain. This CDR3 region has 13 residues. The germline gives CDR1 SSHAT, CDR2 FNYEAQ (reference sequence). The CDR3 DNA reads TGTGCTAGCAGCTGGAGACCGACAGATACGCAGTATTTT. Translation: CASSWRPTDTQYF. Together with reference TRBV7-7 and TRBJ2-3, the CDR3 gives the full variable domain: GAGVSQSPRYKVTKRGQDVTLRCDPISSHATLYWYQQALGQGPEFLTYFNYEAQPDKSGLPSDRFSAERPEGSISTLTIQRTEQRDSAMYRCASSWRPTDTQYFGPGTRLTVL.

This clonotype was seen a handful of times. The rearrangement links TRBV18 to TRBJ2-3; 10 bases line up with TRBD2. The CDR3 is 17 amino acids. Germline CDR1 reads KGHSH; CDR2 reads LQKENI. After removal of 0 bases from V and 2 bases from J, the junction contained 5 bases not matched to a gene. The CDR3 nucleotides are TGTGCCAGCTCACCACCCGTTAGCGGGGGGATCACAGATACGCAGTATTTT. Amino acid sequence: CASSPPVSGGITDTQYF. Full variable domain (remainder filled in from reference TRBV18 and TRBJ2-3): NAGVMQNPRHLVRRRGQEARLRCSPMKGHSHVYWYRQLPEEGLKFMVYLQKENIIDESGMPKERFSAEFPKEGPSILRIQQVVRGDSAAYFCASSPPVSGGITDTQYFGPGTRLTVL.

The V gene is TRBV5-1, the J gene TRBJ2-1, with 10 bases lining up with TRBD1. The germline gives CDR1 SGHRS, CDR2 YFSETQ. The CDR3 covers 14 residues. The V gene end was trimmed by 4 bases and the J gene end by 7 bases; junction bases not matched to a gene: 5. The CDR3 bases are TGCGCCAGCAGCCCGGGACAGGGGATGAATGAGCAGTTCTTC. It codes for CASSPGQGMNEQFF.

This clonotype occurred a few times. The chain is built from TRBV5-1 and TRBJ2-3; 16 positions agree with TRBD2. Per the germline V gene, CDR1 is SGHRS and CDR2 is YFSETQ. The junction had 5 bases not matched to a gene; V was cut back by 4 bases and J by 9 bases. The CDR3 totals 15 residues. The CDR3 DNA is TGCGCCAGCAGCCCGTTGGGACTAGCGGGGGGGACGCAGTATTTT. Amino acids: CASSPLGLAGGTQYF.

This clonotype occurred a few times. The chain employs TRBV12-3 or TRBV12-4 and TRBJ2-1; 13 positions agree with TRBD2. V trimming: 1 base; J trimming: 9 bases; junction bases outside the gene matches: 3. The CDR3 contains 15 residues. CDR3 residues: CASSLVTSGRSEQFF. The CDR3, as DNA: TGTGCCAGCAGTTTAGTGACTAGCGGGAGGTCTGAGCAGTTCTTC.

This chain connects TRBV14 to TRBJ1-1; D gene uncertain. V was trimmed by 6 bases and J by 6 bases, leaving 8 bases between them. Germline-derived CDR1 and CDR2 are SGHDN and FVKESK. The CDR3 contains 11 residues. The CDR3 loop reads CASRRGPEAFF. CDR3 nucleotides: TGTGCCAGCAGACGTGGGCCTGAAGCTTTCTTT.